This T cell receptor (beta chain) was observed in a study of regulatory T cells in long-lasting Graves disease. The CDR3 loop spans 14 amino acids. Germline V gene sequence: CDR1 MNHNS, CDR2 SASEGT. The germline V and J ends were trimmed by 8 bases and 0 bases, with 13 bases remaining between them. Study outcomes and limitations: Clonotypes that were public and shared totalled 2,500 to 3,000 in persistent patients versus around 970 in new patients.

The table lists this clonotype with many counts. The antigen is unknown. The time point denotes: newly diagnosed GD, antithyroid drugs for less than 3 months. PBMCs provided the RNA from which the TCR library was made. CDR3 regions were amplified by Arm-PCR using iRepertoire HTBI primers to build TCR beta libraries. TCRdb independently ran MiXCR on the multiplex PCR reads; one entry per CDR3 protein. This sample carries over 350,000 distinct CDR3 sequences, 15% of them seen once, and the ten largest clones take about 7.6%. In addition, the sample was reused for a study of T cells in Graves' hyperthyroidism and ophthalmopathy. This second study says: TCR CDR3 underwent first-round RT-PCR with the HTBI primer set. Most expanded thyroid clonotypes above 0.001 also appeared in blood.

This material consisted of peripheral blood mononuclear cells (PBMCs), taken at new diagnosis, from a patient treated with antithyroid drugs. The chain combines TRBV6-1 with TRBJ2-5, with D maybe TRBD2 (5 bases). The sequence was obtained from a woman between 35 and 50 years old with Graves disease. The DNA for the CDR3 is TGTGCCAGCTCCTGGGAGCACAACCAAGAGACCCAGTACTTC. The encoded protein is CASSWEHNQETQYF.